Below, 4 T cell receptor beta chains from the same sample are listed, as sequenced in a study of regulatory T cells in long-lasting Graves disease. Time point described: newly diagnosed GD, antithyroid drugs for less than 3 months. Construction of the TCR library relied on RNA isolated from PBMCs. HTBI primers from iRepertoire and Arm-PCR of CDR3 regions yielded the TCR beta libraries. TCRdb reprocessed the multiplex PCR reads via MiXCR and lists one record per CDR3 protein. In the table there are about 400,000 distinct CDR3 sequences, 15% to 18% of which are singletons. Here the sequenced sample was peripheral blood mononuclear cells (PBMCs), taken at new diagnosis, from a patient treated with antithyroid drugs. The receptor set was obtained from a female donor with Graves disease.

With respect to this clonotype: A much larger clonotype is one base distant, so this may be a read error. In DNA form, the CDR3 reads TGTGCCAGCAGGACTAGCGGCCTCCAAGAGATCCAGTACTTC. Translated, it gives CASRTSGLQEIQYF. V gene TRBV6-1 combines with J gene TRBJ2-5; TRBD2 matches 9 bases. This CDR3 spans 14 amino acids. The V gene's germline CDR1 is MNHNS and CDR2 SASEGT.

The chain joins TRBV18 to TRBJ2-3; possibly TRBD1 or TRBD2 for D (5 bases each). The CDR3 totals 14 residues. Germline CDR1 reads KGHSH; CDR2 reads LQKENI. V was clipped by 3 bases and J by 4 bases, with 11 bases between them. The CDR3 loop is CASSPYPGPDTQYF. As DNA, the CDR3 is TGTGCCAGCTCACCCTACCCGGGGCCAGATACGCAGTATTTT.

The rearrangement joins TRBV2 to TRBJ2-3, with D possibly TRBD2 on 5 matching bases. Trimming removed 2 bases at V and 4 bases at J, with 16 bases between. CDR1 and CDR2 (germline): SNHLY, FYNNEI. This CDR3 has 16 amino acids. The CDR3 sequence: CASSETGMWQADTQYF. The CDR3 nucleotides read TGTGCCAGCAGTGAAACGGGGATGTGGCAGGCAGATACGCAGTATTTT.

This clonotype appeared many times. The chain combines TRBV28 with TRBJ2-7; 11 nucleotides align to TRBD1. V lost 3 bases to trimming and J lost 3 bases; unmatched junction nucleotides: 7. Germline assignment: CDR1 MDHEN and CDR2 SYDVKM. The CDR3 contains 16 residues. This CDR3 reads CASSLKTGTGGYEQYF. The CDR3 DNA reads TGTGCCAGCAGTTTGAAAACCGGGACAGGGGGCTACGAGCAGTACTTC. The full variable domain, its missing parts supplied by reference TRBV28 and TRBJ2-7, is DVKVTQSSRYLVKRTGEKVFLECVQDMDHENMFWYRQDPGLGLRLIYFSYDVKMKEKGDIPEGYSVSREKKERFSLILESASTNQTSMYLCASSLKTGTGGYEQYFGPGTRLTVT.